This T cell receptor (beta chain) was profiled in a study of T cell repertoires in cytomegalovirus infection. At the level of the study: Through public TCR beta signatures, both CMV infection and matching HLA type were indicated.

Germline CDR1 ENHRY, CDR2 SYGVKD. The CDR3 consists of 15 residues. Between the trimmed V and J ends, which lost 0 bases and 0 bases, there was a span of 6 bases. TCRdb analysed the reads with MiXCR anew, one entry per CDR3 protein. The sample records 200,000 to 250,000 distinct CDR3 sequences, 6% to 8% being singletons. Whole-study findings and limits: The ex vivo response showed dominance by HLA-C-restricted CMV-specific TCR beta clonotypes. Adding up the frequency of public TCR beta families identified people who carried CMV plus the relevant HLA.

As regards this clonotype: What it binds is unknown.

This receptor was taken from a human donor in good health (CMV status not recorded). Some clones in this sample may be carry-over from other donors' samples. Sequencing was done on a sample of PBMCs. This rearrangement joins TRBV10-3 to TRBJ2-1; no definite D call. The chain's CDR3 is CAISESPRSYNEQFF. Here the CDR3 DNA reads TGTGCCATCAGTGAGTCTCCACGCTCCTACAATGAGCAGTTCTTC.